Shown below are 22 T cell receptor beta chains from a single sample sequenced in a study of shared clonotypes between healthy human individuals. Assay: immunoSEQ multiplex PCR; the TCRdb copy retains only in-frame clones and omits some. The sample holds roughly 1 million clones, under 80% seen once. Material for sequencing was memory CD4+ T cells sorted from blood. Stated subset: CD45RA-negative fraction. The source is a young man in good health.

The rearrangement joins TRBV21-1 to TRBJ2-5; TRBD1 is the table's D call and was not checked against the DNA. TRBV21-1 is noted as a pseudogene. The CDR3 extends over 16 amino acids. This CDR3 is CASSNGKGTMEETQYF. CDR3 nucleotide sequence: TGTGCCAGCAGCAACGGCAAAGGGACAATGGAAGAGACCCAGTACTTC.

This chain uses TRBV6-1 with TRBJ2-1, with 9 bases fitting TRBD1. Germline lookup yields CDR1 MNHNS and CDR2 SASEGT. CDR3 length: 17 amino acids. J lost 3 bases, V lost 2 bases, and 8 bases had no gene match. The chain's CDR3 is CASSEFSTGGVYNEQFF. In nucleotides, the CDR3 is TGTGCCAGCAGTGAATTCTCCACAGGGGGCGTCTACAATGAGCAGTTCTTC.

The rearrangement joins TRBV6-5 to TRBJ1-1, with 8 bases aligning to TRBD1. V trimming: 7 bases; J trimming: 10 bases; junction bases outside the gene matches: 5. This CDR3 is 11 amino acids long. Germline V gene data show CDR1 as MNHEY and CDR2 as SVGAGI. In DNA form, the CDR3 reads TGTGCCAGCACGGACAGGGTGGTAGCTTTCTTT. Translating gives CASTDRVVAFF.

V gene TRBV5-5 combines with J gene TRBJ1-6; 8 nucleotides align to TRBD1. J was trimmed by 7 bases and V by 4 bases; bases with no gene match: 7. This CDR3 has 15 residues. Germline V lookup: CDR1 SGHKS, CDR2 YYEKEE (reference sequence). CDR3 bases: TGTGCCAGCAGCACGACAGGGGAGGGAAATTCACCCCTCCACTTT. Translation gives CASSTTGEGNSPLHF. Full variable domain (missing parts from reference TRBV5-5 and TRBJ1-6): DAGVTQSPTHLIKTRGQQVTLRCSPISGHKSVSWYQQVLGQGPQFIFQYYEKEERGRGNFPDRFSARQFPNYSSELNVNALLLGDSALYLCASSTTGEGNSPLHFGNGTRLTVT.

The chain couples TRBV2 to TRBJ2-5; D gene ambiguous. The CDR3 contains 15 residues. Looked up from germline, CDR1 is SNHLY and CDR2 is FYNNEI. The V and J ends lost 4 bases and 3 bases respectively, with 15 bases between them. This CDR3 is CASSVVGYSKETQYF. The DNA for the CDR3 is TGTGCCAGCAGTGTCGTCGGATATAGTAAAGAGACCCAGTACTTC.

V usage is TRBV6-1 and J usage is TRBJ1-5; D perhaps matches TRBD1 (5 bases). The germline V gene encodes CDR1 MNHNS and CDR2 SASEGT. The ends were cut back, 1 base at V and 3 bases at J, with 10 bases in the middle. The CDR3 consists of 15 residues. The CDR3 protein is CASSEGGRVNQPQHF. DNA for the CDR3: TGTGCCAGCAGTGAAGGTGGCAGGGTCAATCAGCCCCAGCATTTT.

The chain combines TRBV6-6 with TRBJ1-5; D not resolved. The germline gives CDR1 MNHNY, CDR2 SVGAGI (reference sequence). The CDR3 consists of 13 residues. Trimming stripped 5 bases from V and 3 bases from J, with 8 bases between. The DNA of the CDR3 is TGTGCCAGCAGTCAGGATTACAATCAGCCCCAGCATTTT. Its protein is CASSQDYNQPQHF.

This clone appeared a few times. The genes are TRBV27 and TRBJ2-5; D is ambiguous. Germline assignment: CDR1 MNHEY and CDR2 SMNVEV (reference sequence). The CDR3 sequence is 17 residues long. The germline V and J ends were trimmed by 4 bases and 7 bases, with 25 bases remaining between them. CDR3 coding DNA: TGTGCCAGCAGTTCCCCCCGCCCGACACAAAACCGTGGGACCCAGTACTTC. This encodes CASSSPRPTQNRGTQYF.

V is TRBV5-1 and J is TRBJ2-6, with TRBD1 matching over 7 bases. J was trimmed by 3 bases and V by 2 bases; bases with no gene match: 11. This CDR3 is 18 amino acids long. The germline gives CDR1 SGHRS, CDR2 YFSETQ. The CDR3 protein is CASSFGLQGVSGANVLTF. In DNA form, the CDR3 reads TGCGCCAGCAGCTTCGGTCTTCAGGGGGTAAGTGGGGCCAACGTCCTGACTTTC.

The chain couples TRBV5-1 to TRBJ2-7; TRBD1 is a possible D gene (7 bases). CDR3 length: 14 amino acids. V was trimmed by 4 bases and J by 2 bases, leaving 13 bases between them. Germline-derived CDR1 and CDR2 are SGHRS and YFSETQ. CDR3 sequence: CASSAVRGAYEQYF. For the CDR3, the DNA is TGCGCCAGCAGCGCGGTCAGGGGGGCCTACGAGCAGTACTTC.

This chain joins TRBV28 and TRBJ2-3, with D uncertain. There are 12 residues in the CDR3. Trimming took 4 bases from V and 3 from J, leaving 5 bases between them. Per germline, CDR1 MDHEN and CDR2 SYDVKM. DNA for the CDR3: TGTGCCAGCAGTTCTACTACAGATACGCAGTATTTT. Amino acid sequence: CASSSTTDTQYF.

This clone was seen more than once but under ten times. The V and J genes are TRBV6-4 and TRBJ2-1; 10 bases are shared with TRBD2. CDR1 and CDR2 (germline): MRHNA, SNTAGT. The CDR3 totals 16 residues. The trim removed 7 bases at V and 1 base at J, leaving 7 bases unmatched. In DNA, the CDR3 is TGTGCCAGCACTCTAGCGGGAGCGAGTTCCTACAATGAGCAGTTCTTC. Its translation is CASTLAGASSYNEQFF.

V and J are TRBV7-2 and TRBJ1-6; 8 nucleotides align to TRBD1. The CDR3 covers 14 residues. The V gene end was trimmed by 4 bases and the J gene end by 9 bases; junction bases not matched to a gene: 5. Germline lookup yields CDR1 SGHTA and CDR2 FQGNSA. The CDR3 DNA reads as TGTGCCAGCAGCTCCGACAGGGGAAGTTCACCCCTCCACTTT. Protein: CASSSDRGSSPLHF.

This chain uses TRBV10-3 with TRBJ2-2; TRBD1 might be the D (7 bases). Trimming left V 8 bases short and J 0 bases short, with 10 bases between. This CDR3 spans 14 amino acids. Per germline, CDR1 ENHRY and CDR2 SYGVKD. The CDR3 coding sequence is TGTGCCATCGGGGGGACAGCGAACACCGGGGAGCTGTTTTTT. Its protein product is CAIGGTANTGELFF.

The chain recombines TRBV14 with TRBJ2-3, with no clear D. V lost 4 bases, J lost 2 bases, and 4 bases lay in between. The length of the CDR3 is 12 residues. Germline V lookup: CDR1 SGHDN, CDR2 FVKESK. CDR3 sequence reads: CASSPTTDTQYF. The DNA of the CDR3 is TGTGCCAGCAGCCCCACCACAGATACGCAGTATTTT.

A single count supports this clone. The rearrangement uses TRBV10-2 and TRBJ1-5; no firm D call. V lost 6 bases to trimming and J lost 5 bases, with 11 bases between them. CDR1 and CDR2 (germline): WSHSY, SAAADI. The CDR3 extends over 13 amino acids. In nucleotides, the CDR3 is TGCGCCAGCAGATCCGATGGCTATCAGCCCCAGCATTTT. It translates to CASRSDGYQPQHF.

Here the CDR3 DNA reads TGTGCCAGCAGTGGCGGGTGGAATTCACCCCTCCACTTT. Amino acids: CASSGGWNSPLHF. The rearrangement links TRBV9 to TRBJ1-6, with D unclear. Germline CDR1 and CDR2: SGDLS and YYNGEE. The CDR3 sequence is 13 residues long. Deletions cut 5 bases from V and 7 bases from J, with 10 bases between.

As regards this clone: Different DNA sequences within this sample yield the same CDR3. This chain uses TRBV10-3 with TRBJ1-1, with unresolved D. CDR1 is ENHRY and CDR2 is SYGVKD in the germline V gene. There are 13 residues in the CDR3. Trimming left V 0 bases short and J 1 base short, with 3 bases between. This CDR3 reads CAISESENTEAFF. The CDR3 DNA follows: TGTGCCATCAGTGAGTCAGAGAACACTGAAGCTTTCTTT.

The V gene is TRBV11-2, the J gene TRBJ2-2; D is possibly TRBD2 (5 bases). CDR3 length equals 13 residues. In germline, CDR1 is SGHAT, CDR2 FQNNGV. The V and J ends lost 2 bases and 9 bases respectively, with 10 bases between them. The CDR3 nucleotides read TGTGCCAGCAGCTTATTCCCGGGGTGGGAGCTGTTTTTT. The encoded protein is CASSLFPGWELFF.

V is TRBV11-2 and J is TRBJ2-3; 10 bases line up with TRBD1. Unmatched junction bases numbered 5, after V lost 5 bases and J lost 6 bases. This CDR3 region has 14 residues. The germline V gene has CDR1 SGHAT and CDR2 FQNNGV. Here the CDR3 reads CASSGGQGWDTQYF. CDR3 DNA: TGTGCCAGCAGCGGGGGACAGGGGTGGGATACGCAGTATTTT. Full variable domain (rest looked up from reference TRBV11-2 and TRBJ2-3): EAGVAQSPRYKIIEKRQSVAFWCNPISGHATLYWYQQILGQGPKLLIQFQNNGVVDDSQLPKDRFSAERLKGVDSTLKIQPAKLEDSAVYLCASSGGQGWDTQYFGPGTRLTVL.

The chain uses TRBV18 and TRBJ2-2, with 7 positions matching TRBD1. With 4 bases clipped from V and 0 bases from J, the junction kept 2 bases outside the gene matches. CDR3 length: 15 amino acids. The germline V gene has CDR1 KGHSH and CDR2 LQKENI. CDR3 residues: CASSQGTANTGELFF. The CDR3 coding sequence is TGTGCCAGCTCACAGGGGACAGCGAACACCGGGGAGCTGTTTTTT. The full variable domain, with the rest looked up from reference TRBV18 and TRBJ2-2, is NAGVMQNPRHLVRRRGQEARLRCSPMKGHSHVYWYRQLPEEGLKFMVYLQKENIIDESGMPKERFSAEFPKEGPSILRIQQVVRGDSAAYFCASSQGTANTGELFFGEGSRLTVL.

The rearrangement links TRBV6-9 to TRBJ1-5; no clear D gene. This CDR3 has 17 amino acids. CDR1 MNHGY and CDR2 SVAAGI come from the germline V gene. The V and J ends lost 10 bases and 3 bases respectively, with 25 bases between them. DNA of the CDR3: TGTGCCAACTCCTACGCGGGAGGGAAGACCATCAATCAGCCCCAGCATTTT. Translation: CANSYAGGKTINQPQHF.